This TCR beta chain was sequenced in a study of cytomegalovirus exposure and HLA in healthy donors. The CDR3 is 15 amino acids. Germline CDR1 is MDHEN and CDR2 is SYDVKM. V lost 7 bases, J lost 5 bases, and 12 bases stayed unmatched. PCR involved 60 Vbeta and 13 Jbeta primers. The method was immunoSEQ multiplex PCR; TCRdb's version includes in-frame clones alone and lacks a portion of them. The table shows roughly 140,000 clones, with about three quarters occurring only once. This clonotype originated in a man between 18 and 35 years old in good health and CMV-seronegative. The sample taken for sequencing was PBMCs. The rearrangement joins TRBV28 to TRBJ2-5, with 8 positions matching TRBD2. CDR3 residues: CASISGEGGRETQYF. The CDR3 DNA reads TGTGCCAGCATTAGCGGGGAGGGAGGAAGGGAGACCCAGTACTTC.